Detailed here is one T cell receptor beta chain. Its antigen is still unknown. This specimen belongs to a study of coeliac disease. Looking at the study overall: Without high-resolution HLA typing, biased TRBV7-2 usage was examined as a proof of principle.

The method was immunoSEQ multiplex PCR; TCRdb's version includes in-frame clones alone and lacks a portion of them. The table shows roughly 4,600 clones, with 72% occurring only once. General study results and limits: Only 1 of 6 controls, but about 55% of the 18 coeliac samples, showed published gliadin-specific TRB sequences. Largely private TRB repertoires meant most sequences were sample-unique. Lower clonality than controls marked TRB and TRG repertoires from active celiac intraepithelial and lamina propria samples.

CDR1 and CDR2 from the germline V gene are MNHEY and SVGAGI. V was pared by 6 bases and J by 5 bases, with 6 bases of the junction left unmatched. This CDR3 is built from 14 residues. This receptor was identified in a man between 18 and 29 years old with celiac disease on a gluten-free diet. The sequencing input was lymphocytes from the gut lamina propria. The chain is built from TRBV6-5 and TRBJ2-3; 9 bases map to TRBD2. In DNA, the CDR3 is TGTGCCAGCAGGTCTAGCGGGGTCAGAGATACGCAGTATTTT. Protein: CASRSSGVRDTQYF.